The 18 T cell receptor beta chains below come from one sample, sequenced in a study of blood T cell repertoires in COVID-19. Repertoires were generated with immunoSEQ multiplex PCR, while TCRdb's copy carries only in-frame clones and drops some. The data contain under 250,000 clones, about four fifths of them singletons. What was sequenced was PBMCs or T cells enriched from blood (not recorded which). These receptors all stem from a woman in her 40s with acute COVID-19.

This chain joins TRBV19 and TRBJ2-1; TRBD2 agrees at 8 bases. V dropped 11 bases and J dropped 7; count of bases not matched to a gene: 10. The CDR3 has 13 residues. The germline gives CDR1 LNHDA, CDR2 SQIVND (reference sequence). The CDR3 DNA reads TGTGCCGAAACGAAACCTAGCGGGAATGAGCAGTTCTTC. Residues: CAETKPSGNEQFF.

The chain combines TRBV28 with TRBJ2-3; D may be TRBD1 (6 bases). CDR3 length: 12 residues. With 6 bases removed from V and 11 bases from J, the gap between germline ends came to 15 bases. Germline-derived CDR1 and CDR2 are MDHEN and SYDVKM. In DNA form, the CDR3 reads TGTGCCAGCAGCCTACCTGGGACAATGCAGTATTTT. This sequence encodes CASSLPGTMQYF.

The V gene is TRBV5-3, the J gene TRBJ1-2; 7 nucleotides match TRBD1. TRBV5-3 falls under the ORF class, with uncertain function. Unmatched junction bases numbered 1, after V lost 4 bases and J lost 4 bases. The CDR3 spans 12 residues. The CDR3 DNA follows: TGTGCCAGAAGCCGGGACAGCTATGGCTACACCTTC. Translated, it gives CARSRDSYGYTF.

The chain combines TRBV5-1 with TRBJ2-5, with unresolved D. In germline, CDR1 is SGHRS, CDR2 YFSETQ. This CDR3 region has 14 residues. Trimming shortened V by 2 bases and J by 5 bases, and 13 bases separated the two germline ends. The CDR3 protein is CASSFSNPVETQYF. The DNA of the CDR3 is TGCGCCAGCAGCTTCTCAAATCCAGTGGAGACCCAGTACTTC.

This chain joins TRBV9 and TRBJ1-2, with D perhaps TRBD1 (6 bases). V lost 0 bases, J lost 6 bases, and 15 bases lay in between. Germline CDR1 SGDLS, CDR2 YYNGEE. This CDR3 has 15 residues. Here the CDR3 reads CASSVEGGLLDGYTF. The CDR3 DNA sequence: TGTGCCAGCAGCGTAGAGGGGGGGTTGCTCGATGGCTACACCTTC.

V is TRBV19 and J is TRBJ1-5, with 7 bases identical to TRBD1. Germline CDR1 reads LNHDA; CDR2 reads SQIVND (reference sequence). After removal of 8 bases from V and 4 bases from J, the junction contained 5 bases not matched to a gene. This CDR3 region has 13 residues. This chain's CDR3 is CASAGTANQPQHF. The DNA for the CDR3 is TGTGCCAGTGCCGGGACAGCTAATCAGCCCCAGCATTTT. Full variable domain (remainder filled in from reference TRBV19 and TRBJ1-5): DGGITQSPKYLFRKEGQNVTLSCEQNLNHDAMYWYRQDPGQGLRLIYYSQIVNDFQKGDIAEGYSVSREKKESFPLTVTSAQKNPTAFYLCASAGTANQPQHFGDGTRLSIL.

CDR3 region: CASSIAGTAMGGQHF. CDR3 coding DNA: TGTGCCAGTAGTATAGCAGGGACGGCTATGGGGGGCCAGCATTTT. The J gene is TRBJ1-5, the V gene TRBV19; perhaps TRBD1 as D (5 bases). The germline V gene has CDR1 LNHDA and CDR2 SQIVND (reference sequence). The CDR3 has 15 amino acids. The germline V and J ends were trimmed by 1 base and 12 bases, with 19 bases remaining between them. Together with reference TRBV19 and TRBJ1-5, the CDR3 gives the full variable domain: DGGITQSPKYLFRKEGQNVTLSCEQNLNHDAMYWYRQDPGQGLRLIYYSQIVNDFQKGDIAEGYSVSREKKESFPLTVTSAQKNPTAFYLCASSIAGTAMGGQHFGDGTRLSIL.

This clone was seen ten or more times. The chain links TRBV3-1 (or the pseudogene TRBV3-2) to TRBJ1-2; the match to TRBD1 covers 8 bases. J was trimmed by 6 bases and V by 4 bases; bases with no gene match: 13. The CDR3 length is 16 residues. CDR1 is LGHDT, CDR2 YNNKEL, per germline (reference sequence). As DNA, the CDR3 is TGTGCCAGCAGCCGGGTCAGCCGGACAGGGACGAATGGCTACACCTTC. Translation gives CASSRVSRTGTNGYTF.

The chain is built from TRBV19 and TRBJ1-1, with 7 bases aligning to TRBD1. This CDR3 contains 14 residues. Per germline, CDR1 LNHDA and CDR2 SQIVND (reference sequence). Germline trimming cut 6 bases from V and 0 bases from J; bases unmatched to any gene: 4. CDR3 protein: CASSKGTVNTEAFF. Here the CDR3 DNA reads TGTGCCAGTAGCAAAGGGACAGTGAACACTGAAGCTTTCTTT.

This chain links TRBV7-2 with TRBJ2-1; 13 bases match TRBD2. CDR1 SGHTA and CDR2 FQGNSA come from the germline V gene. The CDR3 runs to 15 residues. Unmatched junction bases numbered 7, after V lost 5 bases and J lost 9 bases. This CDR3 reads CASSPRTSGGREQFF. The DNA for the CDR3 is TGTGCCAGCAGCCCGCGGACTAGCGGGGGCCGTGAGCAGTTCTTC.

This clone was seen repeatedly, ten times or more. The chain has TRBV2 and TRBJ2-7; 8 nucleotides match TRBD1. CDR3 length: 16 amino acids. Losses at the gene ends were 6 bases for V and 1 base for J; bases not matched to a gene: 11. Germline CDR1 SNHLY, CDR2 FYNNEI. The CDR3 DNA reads TGTGCCAGCAGGATTGTGGACAGGGCGAGGTCCTACGAGCAGTACTTC. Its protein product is CASRIVDRARSYEQYF.

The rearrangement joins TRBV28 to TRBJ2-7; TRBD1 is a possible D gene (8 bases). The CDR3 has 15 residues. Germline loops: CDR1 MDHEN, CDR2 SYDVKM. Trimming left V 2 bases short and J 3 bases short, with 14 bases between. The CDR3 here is CASSLRTGRGYEQYF. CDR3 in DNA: TGTGCCAGCAGTTTAAGGACAGGGAGGGGCTACGAGCAGTACTTC.

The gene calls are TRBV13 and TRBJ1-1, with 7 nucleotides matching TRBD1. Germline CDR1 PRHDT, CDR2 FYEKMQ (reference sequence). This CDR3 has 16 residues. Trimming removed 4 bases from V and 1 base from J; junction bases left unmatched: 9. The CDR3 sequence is CASSSTEGTANTEAFF. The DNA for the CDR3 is TGTGCCAGCAGCTCAACTGAAGGGACAGCGAACACTGAAGCTTTCTTT.

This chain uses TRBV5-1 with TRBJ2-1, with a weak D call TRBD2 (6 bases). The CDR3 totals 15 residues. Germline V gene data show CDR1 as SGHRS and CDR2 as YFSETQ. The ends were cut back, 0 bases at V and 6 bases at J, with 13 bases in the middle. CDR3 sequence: CASSLVAVMGNEQFF. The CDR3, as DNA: TGCGCCAGCAGCTTGGTAGCGGTCATGGGCAATGAGCAGTTCTTC.

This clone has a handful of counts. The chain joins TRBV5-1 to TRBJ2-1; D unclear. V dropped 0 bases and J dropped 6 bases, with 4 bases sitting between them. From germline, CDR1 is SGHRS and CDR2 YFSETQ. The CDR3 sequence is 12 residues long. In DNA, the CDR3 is TGCGCCAGCAGCTTGGTTAGCAATGAGCAGTTCTTC. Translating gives CASSLVSNEQFF. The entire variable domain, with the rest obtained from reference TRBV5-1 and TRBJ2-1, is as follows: KAGVTQTPRYLIKTRGQQVTLSCSPISGHRSVSWYQQTPGQGLQFLFEYFSETQRNKGNFPGRFSGRQFSNSRSEMNVSTLELGDSALYLCASSLVSNEQFFGPGTRLTVL.

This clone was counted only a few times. DNA for the CDR3: TGTGCCAGCAGTTTCAGGGAGGCCGGTCATGGCTACACCTTC. Protein: CASSFREAGHGYTF. V usage is TRBV28 and J usage is TRBJ1-2; possible D gene TRBD1, 5 bases. Trimming removed 3 bases from V and 6 bases from J, with 14 bases in between. CDR1 is MDHEN and CDR2 is SYDVKM in the germline V gene. CDR3 size: 14 residues.

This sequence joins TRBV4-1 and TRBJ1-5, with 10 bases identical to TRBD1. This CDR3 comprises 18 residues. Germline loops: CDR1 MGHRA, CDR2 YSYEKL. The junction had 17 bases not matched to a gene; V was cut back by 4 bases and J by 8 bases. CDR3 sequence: CASSPKGTGAGQNEPQHF. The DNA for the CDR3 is TGCGCCAGCAGCCCCAAGGGGACAGGGGCCGGGCAGAATGAGCCCCAGCATTTT.

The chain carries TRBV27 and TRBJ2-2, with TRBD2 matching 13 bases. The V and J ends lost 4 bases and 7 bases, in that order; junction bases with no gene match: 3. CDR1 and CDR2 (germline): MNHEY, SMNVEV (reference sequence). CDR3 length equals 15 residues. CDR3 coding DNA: TGTGCCAGCAGTTGGACTAGCGGGGGCCTCGGGGAGCTGTTTTTT. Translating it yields CASSWTSGGLGELFF.